Listed here are 20 T cell receptor beta chains from one sample, sequenced in a study of control samples from healthy donors and cancer patients. The data were produced by immunoSEQ multiplex PCR, yet TCRdb's version contains in-frame clones alone and is incomplete. The sample yields about 250,000 clones, roughly 80% seen once. The sample taken for sequencing was PBMCs. Receptors were obtained from a woman aged 60-75 years with lung cancer.

The chain recombines TRBV7-9 with TRBJ1-1, with 7 nucleotides matching TRBD1. The ends lost 7 bases at V and 5 bases at J; junction bases unmatched: 10. The germline V gene encodes CDR1 SEHNR and CDR2 FQNEAQ (reference sequence). The CDR3 totals 14 residues. The CDR3 reads CASNLDRDRTEAFF. CDR3 DNA: TGTGCCAGCAACCTTGACAGGGATCGGACTGAAGCTTTCTTT.

The chain links TRBV5-1 to TRBJ2-2, with TRBD2 matching 7 bases. The CDR3 contains 16 residues. V was clipped by 0 bases and J by 2 bases; unmatched bases: 4. Germline V gene lookup returns CDR1 SGHRS and CDR2 YFSETQ. The CDR3 bases are TGCGCCAGCAGCTTGGCTAGCGGACGAAACACCGGGGAGCTGTTTTTT. Residues: CASSLASGRNTGELFF.

The chain is built from TRBV5-1 and TRBJ1-1; 7 bases agree with TRBD1. V shed 4 bases and J 8 bases; nucleotides not matched to a gene: 11. The germline V gene encodes CDR1 SGHRS and CDR2 YFSETQ. This CDR3 comprises 14 residues. The DNA for the CDR3 is TGCGCCAGCAGCCCGGGACAGCCGAAGGAAGAAGCTTTCTTT. Its protein product is CASSPGQPKEEAFF.

This clone was observed a single time. CDR3 sequence reads: CASSPSGLDTQYF. In nucleotides, the CDR3 is TGTGCCAGCAGCCCTTCGGGGCTAGATACGCAGTATTTT. The chain joins TRBV3-1 (or the pseudogene TRBV3-2) to TRBJ2-3; D tentatively fits TRBD1 or TRBD2 (5 bases each). This CDR3 region has 13 residues. The germline V gene has CDR1 LGHDT and CDR2 YNNKEL (reference sequence). V was pared by 4 bases and J by 5 bases, with 10 bases between.

This chain joins TRBV5-1 and TRBJ1-2; D gene unclear. Germline V CDR1 and CDR2: SGHRS, YFSETQ. This CDR3 region has 15 residues. Deletions cut 0 bases from V and 3 bases from J, with 12 bases between. The CDR3 DNA is TGCGCCAGCAGCTTGGAGGGTTATCAAGACTATGGCTACACCTTC. Protein product: CASSLEGYQDYGYTF.

The chain joins TRBV28 to TRBJ1-1; TRBD1 matches 9 bases. Looked up from germline, CDR1 is MDHEN and CDR2 is SYDVKM. The CDR3 runs to 16 residues. Unmatched junction bases numbered 8, after V lost 1 base and J lost 5 bases. Here the CDR3 reads CASSLFFGTGWTEAFF. DNA of the CDR3: TGTGCCAGCAGTTTATTTTTCGGGACAGGGTGGACTGAAGCTTTCTTT.

This clone was seen more than once but under ten times. Here the CDR3 reads CASSQTRGQVGTQYF. CDR3 nucleotides: TGTGCCAGCAGCCAAACGAGGGGGCAGGTGGGGACCCAGTACTTC. This sequence joins TRBV3-1 (or the pseudogene TRBV3-2) and TRBJ2-5, with 7 nucleotides matching TRBD1. Germline lookup yields CDR1 LGHDT and CDR2 YNNKEL (reference sequence). The V and J ends lost 2 bases and 7 bases, in that order; junction bases with no gene match: 10. This CDR3 contains 15 residues.

CDR3 DNA: TGTGCCAGCAGGGGGCTCTCGTCTGAAGCTTTCTTT. It specifies CASRGLSSEAFF. The V gene is TRBV2, the J gene TRBJ1-1; possibly TRBD1 for D (5 bases). V lost 6 bases to trimming and J lost 6 bases, with 11 bases between them. CDR3 length equals 12 residues. Germline loops: CDR1 SNHLY, CDR2 FYNNEI.

The genes are TRBV7-8 and TRBJ2-3, with D hard to call. The germline gives CDR1 SGHVS, CDR2 FQNEAQ. The CDR3 has 15 amino acids. V lost 5 bases to trimming and J lost 2 bases, with 14 bases between them. CDR3 sequence: CASSPTSRVTDTQYF. CDR3 nucleotides: TGTGCCAGCAGCCCAACGAGTAGGGTCACAGATACGCAGTATTTT.

V is TRBV3-1 (or the pseudogene TRBV3-2) and J is TRBJ2-7, with 8 bases fitting TRBD1. The V and J ends lost 6 bases and 5 bases, in that order; junction bases with no gene match: 9. Germline CDR1 LGHDT, CDR2 YNNKEL (reference sequence). The CDR3 is 14 residues long. CDR3 in amino acids: CASSLQGAQDEQYF. CDR3 coding DNA: TGTGCCAGCAGTCTTCAGGGGGCGCAGGACGAGCAGTACTTC.

J is TRBJ2-7 and V is TRBV7-2; TRBD1 matches 8 bases. Germline trimming cut 5 bases from V and 3 bases from J; bases unmatched to any gene: 6. Germline lookup yields CDR1 SGHTA and CDR2 FQGNSA. This CDR3 spans 14 amino acids. CDR3 region: CASSPQGTGYEQYF. CDR3 in DNA: TGTGCCAGCAGCCCACAAGGGACAGGCTACGAGCAGTACTTC.

The chain combines TRBV9 with TRBJ2-2, with no clear D. Trimming pared 0 bases from V and 3 bases from J, leaving 9 bases between. CDR1 SGDLS and CDR2 YYNGEE come from the germline V gene. The CDR3 sequence is 15 residues long. CDR3 coding DNA: TGTGCCAGCAGCGTAGAACCACTCTACACCGGGGAGCTGTTTTTT. Its protein is CASSVEPLYTGELFF.

This clone was picked up one time. The rearrangement links TRBV7-9 to TRBJ2-1; D call uncertain. CDR1 SEHNR and CDR2 FQNEAQ come from the germline V gene (reference sequence). The CDR3 is 12 amino acids. The V and J ends lost 2 bases and 8 bases respectively, with 7 bases between them. In DNA, the CDR3 is TGTGCCAGCAGCTTACTTACTTATGAGCAGTTCTTC. The encoded protein is CASSLLTYEQFF.

V is TRBV21-1 and J is TRBJ2-3; TRBD2 is taken as the D call from the table, unchecked against the DNA. TRBV21-1 is listed as a pseudogene. This CDR3 region has 14 residues. The CDR3 sequence is CASSKSSSGDTQYF. CDR3 coding DNA: TGTGCCAGCAGCAAATCGTCTAGCGGAGATACGCAGTATTTT.

The chain carries TRBV5-1 and TRBJ2-5; D perhaps matches TRBD1 (5 bases). Germline loops: CDR1 SGHRS, CDR2 YFSETQ. Deletions cut 0 bases from V and 6 bases from J, with 15 bases between. The CDR3 contains 15 residues. The CDR3 sequence is CASSLVFQGRQTQYF. CDR3 in DNA: TGCGCCAGCAGCTTGGTTTTCCAGGGTCGGCAGACCCAGTACTTC. Full variable domain (rest looked up from reference TRBV5-1 and TRBJ2-5): KAGVTQTPRYLIKTRGQQVTLSCSPISGHRSVSWYQQTPGQGLQFLFEYFSETQRNKGNFPGRFSGRQFSNSRSEMNVSTLELGDSALYLCASSLVFQGRQTQYFGPGTRLLVL.

The chain links TRBV9 to TRBJ2-2; D uncertain. Germline CDR1 and CDR2: SGDLS and YYNGEE. Deletions cut 4 bases from V and 5 bases from J, with 12 bases between. The CDR3 sequence is 14 residues long. The CDR3 DNA reads TGTGCCAGCAGCCCCCCCATTAGAACCGGGGAGCTGTTTTTT. Translation: CASSPPIRTGELFF.

The rearrangement joins TRBV20-1 to TRBJ1-2, with no clear D. The germline V and J ends were trimmed by 5 bases and 6 bases, with 7 bases remaining between them. This CDR3 has 10 residues. Looked up from germline, CDR1 is DFQATT and CDR2 is SNEGSKA (reference sequence). The CDR3 coding sequence is TGCAGTGCTTTAGTCCATGGCTACACCTTC. This sequence encodes CSALVHGYTF.

This clone was picked up one time. The chain couples TRBV2 to TRBJ1-5; D may be TRBD1 (5 bases). The V and J ends lost 7 bases and 8 bases respectively, with 12 bases between them. This CDR3 is 12 amino acids long. From germline, CDR1 is SNHLY and CDR2 FYNNEI. The CDR3 region is CASTDSSKPQHF. DNA for the CDR3: TGTGCCAGCACCGACAGCTCTAAGCCCCAGCATTTT.

The J gene is TRBJ1-5, the V gene TRBV6-5, with 7 bases lining up with TRBD1. The germline CDR1 and CDR2 sequences are MNHEY and SVGAGI. This CDR3 comprises 14 residues. V dropped 6 bases and J dropped 6; count of bases not matched to a gene: 8. CDR3 bases: TGTGCCAGCAGGCCACAGGGGATTGGTCAGCCCCAGCATTTT. It is translated as CASRPQGIGQPQHF.

Of note for this clone: Germline and junction disagree at one end, which may indicate a read error. The chain couples TRBV2 to TRBJ1-4, with TRBD1 as a possible D gene (6 bases). This CDR3 is 13 amino acids long. Germline CDR1 is SNHLY and CDR2 is FYNNEI. The CDR3 DNA follows: TGTGCCAGCAGTGAAGACAGGGCTAAGGGCTCGATTTTT. Residues: CASSEDRAKGSIF.